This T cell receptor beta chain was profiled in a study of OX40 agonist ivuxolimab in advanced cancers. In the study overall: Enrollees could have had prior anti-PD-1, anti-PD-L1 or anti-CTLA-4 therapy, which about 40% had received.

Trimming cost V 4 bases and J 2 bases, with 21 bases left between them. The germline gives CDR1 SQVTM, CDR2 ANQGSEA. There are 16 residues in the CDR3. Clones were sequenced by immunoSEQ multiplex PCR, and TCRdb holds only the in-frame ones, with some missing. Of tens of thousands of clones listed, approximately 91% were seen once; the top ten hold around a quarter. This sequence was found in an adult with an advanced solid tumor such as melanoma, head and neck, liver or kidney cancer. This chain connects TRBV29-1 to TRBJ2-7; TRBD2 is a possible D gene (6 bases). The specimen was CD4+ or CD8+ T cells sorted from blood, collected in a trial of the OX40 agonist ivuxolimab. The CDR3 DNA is TGCAGCGTTGGAGAATCCGGGGCGGGAAACCCCTACGAGCAGTACTTC. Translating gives CSVGESGAGNPYEQYF.